The 9 T cell receptor beta chains presented below share a single source sample, sequenced in a study of T cell responses to AZD1222 COVID-19 vaccine. Sequencing used immunoSEQ multiplex PCR; TCRdb keeps in-frame clones, though not all of them. Of 140,000 or so clones in the sample, more than 85% were seen once. The specimen was peripheral blood, collected 28 days after the second AZD1222 dose. The receptors derive from an adult who received the AZD1222 COVID-19 vaccine.

The chain is built from TRBV5-4 and TRBJ2-1, with 7 bases lining up with TRBD2. The CDR3 extends over 13 amino acids. In germline, CDR1 is SGHNT, CDR2 YYREEE (reference sequence). J gave up 7 bases and V 2 bases, and 3 bases lay outside the gene matches. CDR3 nucleotide sequence: TGTGCCAGCAGCTTAGCGGGATCAAATGAGCAGTTCTTC. It codes for CASSLAGSNEQFF.

This clone was counted a few times. V is TRBV7-2 and J is TRBJ2-1, with no clear D. Germline values: CDR1 SGHTA, CDR2 FQGNSA. This CDR3 has 13 residues. Trimming took off 4 bases at V and 10 bases at J, with 14 bases between the two ends. The CDR3 DNA follows: TGTGCCAGCAGCTCCGCCTGGATCGGGGAGCAGTTCTTC. Its translation: CASSSAWIGEQFF.

The chain couples TRBV28 to TRBJ1-2, with D possibly being TRBD1 (6 bases). The germline V gene encodes CDR1 MDHEN and CDR2 SYDVKM. V gave up 3 bases and J gave up 4 bases, with 9 bases separating them. The CDR3 has 13 amino acids. The CDR3 DNA reads TGTGCCAGCAGTTTCAGGGGCCTCTATGGCTACACCTTC. It specifies CASSFRGLYGYTF.

This clone came up once. V is TRBV3-1 (or the pseudogene TRBV3-2) and J is TRBJ2-1; D ambiguous. CDR1 and CDR2 from the germline V gene are LGHDT and YNNKEL (reference sequence). This CDR3 contains 14 residues. Trimming cost V 0 bases and J 10 bases, with 13 bases left between them. The CDR3, as DNA: TGTGCCAGCAGCCAAGATCAAGTGCCGAGGGAGCAGTTCTTC. As protein: CASSQDQVPREQFF.

The rearrangement joins TRBV7-2 to TRBJ2-3, with a possible D match to TRBD1 (6 bases). This CDR3 is 14 amino acids long. Trimming removed 6 bases from V and 3 bases from J, with 13 bases in between. From germline, CDR1 is SGHTA and CDR2 FQGNSA. DNA for the CDR3: TGTGCCAGCAGTTCTAGAACAGGGACAGATACGCAGTATTTT. Translation: CASSSRTGTDTQYF.

The chain has TRBV7-3 and TRBJ2-3, with D perhaps TRBD1 (6 bases). V dropped 4 bases and J dropped 2 bases, with 10 bases sitting between them. Germline loops: CDR1 SGHTA, CDR2 FQGTGA. This CDR3 is built from 14 residues. The chain's CDR3 is CASSSRTATDTQYF. CDR3 in DNA: TGTGCCAGCAGCTCCAGGACAGCCACAGATACGCAGTATTTT.

This chain joins TRBV12-3 or TRBV12-4 and TRBJ2-7; D gene ambiguous. The CDR3 covers 11 residues. Trimming cost V 4 bases and J 7 bases, with 8 bases left between them. CDR3 DNA: TGTGCCAGCAGTTCTTCAATTGAGCAGTACTTC. Amino acids: CASSSSIEQYF.

Concerning this clone itself: Other DNA sequences of this sample code for an identical CDR3. The rearrangement links TRBV5-1 to TRBJ1-3, with D maybe TRBD1 (5 bases). Trimming left V 0 bases short and J 4 bases short, with 8 bases between. CDR3 length equals 14 residues. CDR1 and CDR2 from the germline V gene are SGHRS and YFSETQ. In nucleotides, the CDR3 is TGCGCCAGCAGCTTGGGGGGGACCGGAAACACCATATATTTT. Protein sequence: CASSLGGTGNTIYF.

The V and J genes are TRBV28 and TRBJ2-7, with 7 bases fitting TRBD1. The J segment lost 6 bases and the V segment lost 6 bases, leaving 8 bases of the junction unmatched. Germline V gives CDR1 MDHEN, CDR2 SYDVKM. This CDR3 is built from 13 residues. The CDR3 protein is CASRSVTGFEQYF. CDR3 coding DNA: TGTGCCAGCAGAAGCGTGACAGGGTTCGAGCAGTACTTC.